This T cell receptor beta chain was obtained from a study of early T cells in non-severe SARS-CoV-2 infection. Individual cDNA molecules each received unique molecular identifiers attached to them. TCRdb recomputed calls from the 5' RACE reads with MiXCR, one row per CDR3 protein. This table has 86,000 or so distinct CDR3 sequences, 5.5% to 7.5% appearing once. The study, taken as a whole, reports: Reliance on VDJdb matching favored anti-spike CD8 responses; private and CD4 specificities were missed.

This clonotype was counted between two and nine times. Antigen specificity is unknown. The CDR3 covers 16 residues. With 4 bases removed from V and 6 bases from J, the gap between germline ends came to 23 bases. Per the germline V gene, CDR1 is SGHRS and CDR2 is YFSETQ. This rearrangement joins TRBV5-1 to TRBJ2-7; no definite D call. The receptor comes from an adult who was a healthcare worker with PCR-confirmed SARS-CoV-2 infection or an uninfected control (not recorded which). Sequenced: whole blood. CDR3 nucleotide sequence: TGCGCCAGCAGCCCAACAACCACCGGGTACTTAGCCGAGCAGTACTTC. Its translation: CASSPTTTGYLAEQYF.